This T cell receptor beta chain was sequenced for a study of cytomegalovirus exposure and HLA in healthy donors. Study-level findings and limits: About 90% or about 30% of the time was how often most TCR beta V segments were productive, according to an earlier analysis. TCR beta chain V- and J-gene trimming was linked, in a later analysis, to a missense variant in DCLRE1C. It was assumed in the presence/absence analyses that sequencing depth was roughly uniform across donors. In a later analysis, at a false discovery rate of 0.05, roughly 17,000 TCR beta sequences were associated with HLA alleles.

This PCR relied on a set of 60 Vbeta primers and 13 Jbeta primers. Sequenced by immunoSEQ multiplex PCR; TCRdb stores in-frame clones only, minus some. The specimen's table records just under 60,000 clones. As regards this clone: The target antigen is unknown.

This CDR3 spans 14 amino acids. Per germline, CDR1 MGHDK and CDR2 SYGVNS. J gave up 2 bases and V 6 bases, and 4 bases lay outside the gene matches. Sequencing was performed on PBMCs. The V and J genes are TRBV25-1 and TRBJ2-7, with 10 bases matching TRBD2. The clonotype originates from a male donor in good health and CMV-seronegative. The DNA of the CDR3 is TGTGCCAGCAGCACCGGGACTAGCGCCTACGAGCAGTACTTC. It translates to CASSTGTSAYEQYF.